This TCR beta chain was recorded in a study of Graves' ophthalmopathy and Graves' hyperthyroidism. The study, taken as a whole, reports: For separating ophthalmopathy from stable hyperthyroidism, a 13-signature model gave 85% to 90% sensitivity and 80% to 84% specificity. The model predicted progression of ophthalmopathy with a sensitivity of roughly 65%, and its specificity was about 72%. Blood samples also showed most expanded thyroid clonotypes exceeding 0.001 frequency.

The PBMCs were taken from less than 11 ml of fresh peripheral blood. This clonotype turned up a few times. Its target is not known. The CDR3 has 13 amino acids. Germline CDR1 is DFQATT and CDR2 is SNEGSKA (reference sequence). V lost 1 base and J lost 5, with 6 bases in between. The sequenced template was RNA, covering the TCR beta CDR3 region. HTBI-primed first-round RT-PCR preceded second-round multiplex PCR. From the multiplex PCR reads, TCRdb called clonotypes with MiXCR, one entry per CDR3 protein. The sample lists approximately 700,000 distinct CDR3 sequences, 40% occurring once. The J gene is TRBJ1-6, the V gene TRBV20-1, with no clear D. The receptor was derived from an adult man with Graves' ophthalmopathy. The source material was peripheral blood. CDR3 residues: CSARVDNNSPLHF. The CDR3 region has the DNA TGCAGTGCTAGAGTTGACAATAATTCACCCCTCCACTTT.